This T cell receptor beta chain was captured by sequencing in a study of hypomethylating agent response in myelodysplastic syndrome. Study in general: With a mean age of 72.2 +/- 6.3 years, patients were most commonly cytogenetically diploid.

Measured with immunoSEQ multiplex PCR; TCRdb has only the in-frame clones, and not every one. Of 5,000 or so clones listed, 80% to 85% are singletons. CDR1 WNHNN and CDR2 SYGVQD come from the germline V gene (reference sequence). The CDR3 is made up of 13 amino acids. Trimming cost V 0 bases and J 7 bases, with 7 bases left between them. The chain is built from TRBV10-1 and TRBJ2-1; no definite D call. The sequencing here drew on bone marrow, taken before or after starting hypomethylating agent treatment for myelodysplastic syndrome (not recorded which). The clonotype comes from a human donor with myelodysplastic syndrome. This CDR3 is CASSESSRNEQFF. The CDR3 nucleotides read TGCGCCAGCAGTGAGTCCTCGCGGAATGAGCAGTTCTTC.